This T cell receptor beta chain appears in the sequencing data of a study of chemoradiotherapy in HPV16-positive cancers. Assay used: immunoSEQ multiplex PCR; TCRdb lists only in-frame clones, some missing. This table holds roughly 70,000 clones, about 90% found once. Repeated repertoire sampling spanned the course of chemoradiotherapy. Losses at the gene ends were 4 bases for V and 6 bases for J; bases not matched to a gene: 11. This CDR3 has 17 amino acids. Germline lookup yields CDR1 LNHDA and CDR2 SQIVND (reference sequence). Sequenced material: blood, taken from a patient who underwent chemoradiotherapy. The clonotype was recovered from a human donor with HPV-associated anogenital cancer. This chain joins TRBV19 and TRBJ1-6; 8 bases map to TRBD1. The CDR3 here is CASSTRDRGFGNSPLHF. CDR3 DNA sequence: TGTGCCAGTAGTACGAGAGACAGGGGATTCGGTAATTCACCCCTCCACTTT. Filled out from reference TRBV19 and TRBJ1-6, the complete variable domain reads DGGITQSPKYLFRKEGQNVTLSCEQNLNHDAMYWYRQDPGQGLRLIYYSQIVNDFQKGDIAEGYSVSREKKESFPLTVTSAQKNPTAFYLCASSTRDRGFGNSPLHFGNGTRLTVT.